The next 31 T cell receptor beta chains were all read from a single sample in a study of blood T cell repertoires in COVID-19. Method: immunoSEQ multiplex PCR; TCRdb's copy keeps in-frame clones and lacks some. The sample comprises 300,000 to 400,000 clones, more than 70% of which are singletons, and roughly 2% rests with the top ten. The specimen was peripheral blood. The receptors here all came from a woman aged 60-75 years with COVID-19, enrolled during active disease.

The V call is TRBV19, the J call TRBJ2-5; D is undetermined. The V gene's germline CDR1 is LNHDA and CDR2 SQIVND (reference sequence). V was clipped by 5 bases and J by 7 bases, with 8 bases between them. The CDR3 consists of 11 residues. CDR3 sequence reads: CASSFRATQYF. The DNA for the CDR3 is TGTGCCAGTAGTTTTCGAGCGACCCAGTACTTC.

This clone appeared a single time. This sequence joins TRBV5-1 and TRBJ2-6; perhaps TRBD1 as D (6 bases). There are 16 residues in the CDR3. From germline, CDR1 is SGHRS and CDR2 YFSETQ. V lost 1 base and J 2 bases, leaving 10 bases between the germline ends. The CDR3 is CASSLTGTTGANVLTF. CDR3 nucleotide sequence: TGCGCCAGCAGCTTGACAGGGACAACTGGGGCCAACGTCCTGACTTTC.

V and J are TRBV3-1 (or the pseudogene TRBV3-2) and TRBJ2-7; 7 bases line up with TRBD1. CDR3 length: 13 amino acids. Unmatched junction bases numbered 1, after V lost 4 bases and J lost 1 base. Germline CDR1 LGHDT, CDR2 YNNKEL (reference sequence). The CDR3 DNA is TGTGCCAGCAGCCCGGACAGGTCCTACGAGCAGTACTTC. Translation: CASSPDRSYEQYF.

CDR3 nucleotides: TGCGCCAGCAGTAGACAGGGGGGCGAGGAAAAACTGTTTTTT. As protein: CASSRQGGEEKLFF. The genes are TRBV5-1 and TRBJ1-4; 9 nucleotides agree with TRBD1. Losses at the gene ends were 5 bases for V and 8 bases for J; bases not matched to a gene: 7. The CDR3 totals 14 residues. Germline CDR1 SGHRS, CDR2 YFSETQ.

The chain carries TRBV18 and TRBJ2-4; D is unclear. The germline V gene encodes CDR1 KGHSH and CDR2 LQKENI. Trimming took 5 bases from V and 6 from J, leaving 11 bases between them. This CDR3 spans 13 amino acids. The CDR3 sequence is CASSDFLGNIQYF. CDR3 DNA sequence: TGTGCCAGCTCAGACTTTCTCGGAAACATTCAGTACTTC.

V usage is TRBV18 and J usage is TRBJ2-4, with D perhaps TRBD1 (5 bases). The CDR3 is 14 amino acids. Germline values: CDR1 KGHSH, CDR2 LQKENI. Trimming removed 6 bases at V and 1 base at J, with 10 bases between. The CDR3 here is CASSAQAAKNIQYF. The DNA for the CDR3 is TGTGCCAGCTCGGCACAGGCGGCCAAAAACATTCAGTACTTC. The entire variable domain, with the rest obtained from reference TRBV18 and TRBJ2-4, is as follows: NAGVMQNPRHLVRRRGQEARLRCSPMKGHSHVYWYRQLPEEGLKFMVYLQKENIIDESGMPKERFSAEFPKEGPSILRIQQVVRGDSAAYFCASSAQAAKNIQYFGAGTRLSVL.

The chain recombines TRBV7-2 with TRBJ1-2; 9 positions match TRBD1. The V gene's germline CDR1 is SGHTA and CDR2 FQGNSA. The CDR3 covers 14 residues. V gave up 5 bases and J gave up 5 bases; unmatched junction bases: 6. Here the CDR3 reads CASSLQQGAYGYTF. Here the CDR3 DNA reads TGTGCCAGCAGCCTTCAACAGGGGGCTTATGGCTACACCTTC.

V and J are TRBV11-2 and TRBJ1-3; 8 positions match TRBD1. The CDR3 length is 15 residues. V gave up 7 bases and J gave up 1 base; unmatched junction bases: 6. Germline-derived CDR1 and CDR2 are SGHAT and FQNNGV. The CDR3 nucleotides are TGTGCCAGCATCCGGGACAGGTCGTCTGGAAACACCATATATTTT. Translation gives CASIRDRSSGNTIYF.

The chain combines TRBV7-9 with TRBJ2-7, with 9 bases aligning to TRBD1. The CDR3 covers 15 residues. J was trimmed by 3 bases and V by 0 bases; bases with no gene match: 3. Germline CDR1 SEHNR, CDR2 FQNEAQ (reference sequence). The CDR3 reads CASSLAGQGLYEQYF. CDR3 nucleotides: TGTGCCAGCAGCTTAGCCGGACAGGGGCTCTACGAGCAGTACTTC.

The chain couples TRBV7-9 to TRBJ1-1; tentative D call: TRBD1 (5 bases). Between the trimmed V and J ends, which lost 3 bases and 2 bases, there was a span of 10 bases. This CDR3 comprises 14 residues. Germline V gene lookup returns CDR1 SEHNR and CDR2 FQNEAQ (reference sequence). The CDR3, as DNA: TGTGCCAGCAGCTTCGGAGGGGACAACACTGAAGCTTTCTTT. Its protein is CASSFGGDNTEAFF.

V and J are TRBV4-1 and TRBJ1-5; D possibly corresponds to TRBD1 (6 bases). V lost 3 bases, J lost 7 bases, and 16 bases lay in between. CDR3 length: 15 residues. The germline CDR1 and CDR2 sequences are MGHRA and YSYEKL. CDR3 DNA: TGCGCCAGCAGCCAGGTGCCCGGACAGCCGCAGCCCCAGCATTTT. Residues: CASSQVPGQPQPQHF.

The rearrangement joins TRBV7-8 to TRBJ2-1, with 8 nucleotides matching TRBD1. Germline-derived CDR1 and CDR2 are SGHVS and FQNEAQ. The CDR3 covers 19 residues. Trimming removed 2 bases from V and 8 bases from J; junction bases left unmatched: 20. The CDR3 nucleotides are TGTGCCAGCAGCTTACCTGGACAGGGAGAAGTACCACGAGTATATGAGCAGTTCTTC. Its protein is CASSLPGQGEVPRVYEQFF. Full variable domain (rest looked up from reference TRBV7-8 and TRBJ2-1): GAGVSQSPRYKVAKRGQDVALRCDPISGHVSLFWYQQALGQGPEFLTYFQNEAQLDKSGLPSDRFFAERPEGSVSTLKIQRTQQEDSAVYLCASSLPGQGEVPRVYEQFFGPGTRLTVL.

This sequence joins TRBV5-1 and TRBJ2-2, with 7 bases lining up with TRBD1. Germline V gene sequence: CDR1 SGHRS, CDR2 YFSETQ. The V and J ends lost 6 bases and 2 bases, in that order; junction bases with no gene match: 4. There are 14 residues in the CDR3. As DNA, the CDR3 is TGCGCCAGCAAGACAGGGAGAAACACCGGGGAGCTGTTTTTT. It encodes CASKTGRNTGELFF. The entire variable domain, with the rest obtained from reference TRBV5-1 and TRBJ2-2, is as follows: KAGVTQTPRYLIKTRGQQVTLSCSPISGHRSVSWYQQTPGQGLQFLFEYFSETQRNKGNFPGRFSGRQFSNSRSEMNVSTLELGDSALYLCASKTGRNTGELFFGEGSRLTVL.

The chain combines TRBV18 with TRBJ1-1; 8 nucleotides match TRBD1. Germline CDR1 reads KGHSH; CDR2 reads LQKENI. The junction had 2 bases not matched to a gene; V was cut back by 4 bases and J by 1 base. This CDR3 comprises 14 residues. The CDR3 sequence is CASSLQGGNTEAFF. CDR3 bases: TGTGCCAGCTCACTACAGGGGGGGAACACTGAAGCTTTCTTT.

The V and J genes are TRBV6-5 and TRBJ1-2; TRBD1 matches 9 bases. The V gene's germline CDR1 is MNHEY and CDR2 SVGAGI. The CDR3 covers 13 residues. V shed 11 bases, J shed 6 bases, and the junction held 10 bases outside the gene matches. The CDR3 is CAGLDRGGNGYTF. The CDR3 DNA reads TGTGCCGGACTAGACAGGGGGGGGAATGGCTACACCTTC.

The chain carries TRBV7-2 and TRBJ1-4, with a weak D call TRBD1 (5 bases). The CDR3 covers 14 residues. The germline V gene has CDR1 SGHTA and CDR2 FQGNSA. Trimming took off 5 bases at V and 5 bases at J, with 12 bases between the two ends. CDR3 coding DNA: TGTGCCAGCAGCCCAGGCGGGGGGAATGAAAAACTGTTTTTT. It yields the protein CASSPGGGNEKLFF.

The chain carries TRBV5-1 and TRBJ1-1; D uncertain. V gave up 4 bases and J gave up 5 bases, with 15 bases separating them. CDR1 is SGHRS and CDR2 is YFSETQ in the germline V gene. The CDR3 runs to 14 residues. The CDR3 bases are TGCGCCAGCAGCATTGACATCTTTTTGACTGAAGCTTTCTTT. Encoded protein: CASSIDIFLTEAFF.

This clone was recorded once. This chain links TRBV19 with TRBJ2-1; 8 bases are a match to TRBD2. The ends lost 9 bases at V and 2 bases at J; junction bases unmatched: 12. The germline V gene has CDR1 LNHDA and CDR2 SQIVND (reference sequence). The CDR3 is 16 residues long. The CDR3 nucleotides are TGTGCCAGCGGGCGGGGGGACCCTTTGACCTACAATGAGCAGTTCTTC. Its translation is CASGRGDPLTYNEQFF. Variable domain in full (rest from reference TRBV19 and TRBJ2-1): DGGITQSPKYLFRKEGQNVTLSCEQNLNHDAMYWYRQDPGQGLRLIYYSQIVNDFQKGDIAEGYSVSREKKESFPLTVTSAQKNPTAFYLCASGRGDPLTYNEQFFGPGTRLTVL.

The chain combines TRBV18 with TRBJ1-2; a possible D gene is TRBD1 (5 bases). CDR3 length: 17 residues. V was clipped by 3 bases and J by 0 bases, with 17 bases between them. CDR1 and CDR2 from the germline V gene are KGHSH and LQKENI. In DNA form, the CDR3 reads TGTGCCAGCTCACCGGTGATGGACCAGGGAACTAACTATGGCTACACCTTC. It yields the protein CASSPVMDQGTNYGYTF.

The chain combines TRBV6-5 with TRBJ2-7; 7 positions agree with TRBD1. CDR1 and CDR2 from the germline V gene are MNHEY and SVGAGI. This CDR3 spans 13 amino acids. The junction had 5 bases not matched to a gene; V was cut back by 6 bases and J by 3 bases. The CDR3 bases are TGTGCCAGCAGAGGGACAGAAAACTACGAGCAGTACTTC. Translation: CASRGTENYEQYF.

The chain couples TRBV30 to TRBJ2-3, with TRBD2 matching 7 bases. The V gene's germline CDR1 is GTSNPN and CDR2 SVGIG (reference sequence). The CDR3 is 15 amino acids. The ends lost 7 bases at V and 3 bases at J; junction bases unmatched: 13. Here the CDR3 reads CAFTKLRLATDTQYF. The DNA of the CDR3 is TGTGCCTTCACCAAGCTGAGACTAGCAACAGATACGCAGTATTTT. Using reference TRBV30 and TRBJ2-3 for the parts outside the CDR3, the full variable domain is SQTIHQWPATLVQPVGSPLSLECTVEGTSNPNLYWYRQAAGRGLQLLFYSVGIGQISSEVPQNLSASRPQDRQFILSSKKLLLSDSGFYLCAFTKLRLATDTQYFGPGTRLTVL.

This clone showed up just a few times. The same CDR3 is also encoded by other DNA sequences in this sample. V is TRBV3-1 (or the pseudogene TRBV3-2) and J is TRBJ1-6, with 7 positions matching TRBD1. Germline values: CDR1 LGHDT, CDR2 YNNKEL (reference sequence). Trimming took 4 bases from V and 8 from J; bases not matched to a gene: 5. This CDR3 has 14 amino acids. The CDR3 nucleotides read TGTGCCAGCAGCCCCAGGGACAGAGATTCACCCCTCCACTTT. This codes for CASSPRDRDSPLHF.

This clone has a handful of counts. The sample holds other DNA sequences that translate to the same CDR3. The rearrangement joins TRBV6-2 or TRBV6-3 to TRBJ1-1, with a possible D match to TRBD1 (5 bases). CDR1 MNHEY and CDR2 SVGEGT come from the germline V gene. V was clipped by 5 bases and J by 5 bases, with 12 bases between them. CDR3 length: 13 residues. CDR3 in DNA: TGTGCCAGCAGTAAAAGGGGAGGGACTGAAGCTTTCTTT. It translates to CASSKRGGTEAFF.

This clone was recorded once. The chain combines TRBV5-4 with TRBJ2-2, with unresolved D. Germline CDR1 and CDR2: SGHNT and YYREEE (reference sequence). V lost 0 bases and J 2 bases, leaving 5 bases between the germline ends. This CDR3 has 14 residues. CDR3 DNA: TGTGCCAGCAGCTTGGAAGCCAACACCGGGGAGCTGTTTTTT. Its protein is CASSLEANTGELFF.

V is TRBV11-3 and J is TRBJ2-2; 9 nucleotides line up with TRBD1. V lost 5 bases, J lost 3 bases, and 7 bases stayed unmatched. The V gene's germline CDR1 is SGHNT and CDR2 YENEEA. This CDR3 region has 16 residues. This CDR3 reads CASSHGTGLYTGELFF. CDR3 sequence (DNA): TGTGCCAGCAGCCACGGGACAGGGCTTTACACCGGGGAGCTGTTTTTT.

This chain connects TRBV19 to TRBJ1-6, with D unresolved. The germline V gene has CDR1 LNHDA and CDR2 SQIVND (reference sequence). Trimming stripped 4 bases from V and 9 bases from J, with 19 bases between. The CDR3 has 16 amino acids. This chain's CDR3 is CASSRPTGMRSSPLHF. The DNA for the CDR3 is TGTGCCAGTAGTAGACCAACCGGGATGAGGAGTTCACCCCTCCACTTT.

The chain combines TRBV11-2 with TRBJ2-2; D is unclear. Germline assignment: CDR1 SGHAT and CDR2 FQNNGV. The CDR3 spans 14 residues. Trimming shortened V by 3 bases and J by 1 base, and 6 bases separated the two germline ends. The CDR3 here is CASSFPKNTGELFF. The CDR3 nucleotides read TGTGCCAGCAGCTTTCCTAAGAACACCGGGGAGCTGTTTTTT.

The V gene is TRBV5-1, the J gene TRBJ1-2; possibly TRBD1 for D (6 bases). There are 16 residues in the CDR3. CDR1 is SGHRS and CDR2 is YFSETQ in the germline V gene. Trimming pared 3 bases from V and 5 bases from J, leaving 20 bases between. Written as DNA, the CDR3 is TGCGCCAGCAGCTCGGGCCCTCGGACAGAAGAATATGGCTACACCTTC. Its protein product is CASSSGPRTEEYGYTF.

The genes are TRBV6-1 and TRBJ1-6; D is unclear. V lost 3 bases, J lost 3 bases, and 9 bases lay in between. The length of the CDR3 is 15 residues. Germline V lookup: CDR1 MNHNS, CDR2 SASEGT. The CDR3 DNA follows: TGTGCCAGCAGTGATTTGGCAGGCTATAATTCACCCCTCCACTTT. This translates into CASSDLAGYNSPLHF.

The V call is TRBV4-1, the J call TRBJ2-4, with 9 bases identical to TRBD1. Germline values: CDR1 MGHRA, CDR2 YSYEKL. J was trimmed by 9 bases and V by 4 bases; bases with no gene match: 7. CDR3 length: 14 amino acids. The CDR3 here is CASSPGTGQGIQYF. CDR3 coding DNA: TGCGCCAGCAGCCCCGGGACAGGGCAGGGCATTCAGTACTTC.

The chain couples TRBV7-6 to TRBJ2-7; possibly TRBD1 for D (5 bases). The CDR3 is made up of 12 amino acids. Trimming left V 6 bases short and J 6 bases short, with 12 bases between. CDR1 SGHVS and CDR2 FNYEAQ come from the germline V gene. CDR3 in DNA: TGTGCCAGCAGTTACGGACAAGGCGAGCAGTACTTC. This gives the protein CASSYGQGEQYF.